The source of this T cell receptor (beta chain) is a study of blood T cell repertoires in COVID-19 (dated by TCRdb to about 2020). Describing the broader study: The collaborator samples originated in the United States, Italy and Spain and spanned the acute and convalescent phases of COVID-19. The prospective study material was composed of cDNA or gDNA derived from T cells, B-cell-depleted T cells, or PBMCs. The dataset comprised deeply sampled blood TCRbeta repertoires from subjects exposed to, actively infected with, or recovered from COVID-19. The repertoires were released in a freely available public database intended as a resource for research on the immune response to SARS-CoV-2. The samples were drawn from the first 160 participants of the ongoing ImmuneRACE study and from 950 to 1,500 subjects provided by 6 global collaborators. The sample metadata nearly always contained a de-identified subject ID, COVID-19 status, age in years and sex. Where HLA class I and class II types were available, the types were taken from metadata supplied by the sample provider, not from assay-based typing.

Participants in the prospective study were enrolled through a virtual design, were aged about 18 to 90 years, and lived in 24 United States geographic areas. To assign participants to cohorts, the prospective study relied on clinical history that participants themselves reported in a screening survey and a study questionnaire. Recovered participants in ImmuneRACE Cohort 3 were defined as having two consecutive negative NP/OP PCR tests, clearance from a healthcare professional, or resolution of symptoms. Each participant in the prospective study had whole blood, serum and a nasopharyngeal or oropharyngeal swab collected by mobile phlebotomists. Prospective study participants could optionally give additional blood draws and questionnaires over a 2-month period. Before DNA extraction, prospective study blood samples were shipped either frozen or at room temperature. The immunoSEQ Assay, a bias-controlled multiplex PCR, was used to amplify TCRbeta CDR3 regions from genomic DNA. Per the source publication's procedure: The number of nucleated cells in each sample was estimated from the amplification of reference gene primers within the assay. To quantify the absolute abundance of each unique TCRbeta CDR3 rearrangement, sequence reads were collapsed and filtered. For each sample, productive Simpson clonality was calculated by taking the square root of Simpson's diversity index across productive rearrangements. The immuneACCESS repertoire file appears here via TCRdb, limited to in-frame rearrangements. These files lack a portion of the clones; in checked studies, under half of the deficit traces to unresolved V genes, and the cause of the others is not known. V and J calls and clone size are given by that table; D and trimming were obtained from the DNA. Within this sample are some 200,000 clones, with approximately 86% of them counted one time only. The ten most abundant clones make up approximately 2.4% of the sample.

Findings and caveats that apply to the study as a whole: Clinical and demographic metadata were provided uncurated, with the amount varying by source and participant.

In the case of this clone: The antigen this receptor binds is unknown. Within one base of it there is no much larger clone, and no base qualities were kept.

The CDR1 and CDR2 encoded by the germline V gene are SGHRS and YFSETQ. After removal of 4 bases from V and 11 bases from J, the junction retains 11 bases not matched to a gene. From cysteine to phenylalanine, the CDR3 is 13 amino acids long. CDR3 DNA is the only sequence kept; it has 39 bases, read in frame from the first base. The chain links TRBV5-1 with TRBJ1-1; 7 bases in the junction line up with TRBD1. This receptor was obtained from a woman aged 30 to 39 who had recovered from COVID-19. The specimen sequenced was PBMCs or T cells enriched from blood (not recorded which). CDR3 loop: CASSHGTVLEAFF. The DNA is as follows: TGCGCCAGCAGCCACGGGACAGTCTTGGAGGCTTTCTTT.